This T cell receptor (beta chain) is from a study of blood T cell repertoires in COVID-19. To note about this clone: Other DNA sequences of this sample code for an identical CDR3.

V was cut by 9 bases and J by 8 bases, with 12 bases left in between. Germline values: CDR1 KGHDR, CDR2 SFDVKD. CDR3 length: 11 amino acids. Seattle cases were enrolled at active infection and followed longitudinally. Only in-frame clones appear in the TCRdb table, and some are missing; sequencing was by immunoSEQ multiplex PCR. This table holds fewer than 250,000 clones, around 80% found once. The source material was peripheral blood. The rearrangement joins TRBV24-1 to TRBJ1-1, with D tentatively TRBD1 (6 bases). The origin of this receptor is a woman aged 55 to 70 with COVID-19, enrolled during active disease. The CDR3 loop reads CATAQGPEAFF. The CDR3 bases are TGTGCCACCGCACAGGGCCCCGAAGCTTTCTTT.